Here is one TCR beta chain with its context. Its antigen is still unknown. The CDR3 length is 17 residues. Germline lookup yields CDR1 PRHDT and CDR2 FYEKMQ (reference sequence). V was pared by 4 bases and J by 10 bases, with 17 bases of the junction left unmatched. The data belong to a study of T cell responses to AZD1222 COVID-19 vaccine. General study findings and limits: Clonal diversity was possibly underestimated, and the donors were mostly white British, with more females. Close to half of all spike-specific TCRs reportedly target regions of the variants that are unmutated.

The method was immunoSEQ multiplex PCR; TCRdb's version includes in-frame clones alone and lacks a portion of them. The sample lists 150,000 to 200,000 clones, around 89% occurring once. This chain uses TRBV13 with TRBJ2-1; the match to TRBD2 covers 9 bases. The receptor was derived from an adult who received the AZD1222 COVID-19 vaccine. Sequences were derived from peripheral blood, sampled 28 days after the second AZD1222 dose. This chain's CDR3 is CASSSREGAGGPREQFF. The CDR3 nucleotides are TGTGCCAGCAGCTCCCGGGAGGGGGCGGGAGGGCCACGAGAGCAGTTCTTC.